This is a list of T cell receptor beta chains from one sample in a study of human CD8 memory T cell subsets. Using the 5' RACE reads, TCRdb records one entry per CDR3 protein without DNA. Its table records about 6,000 distinct CDR3 sequences. Source material: CD8+ effector memory T cells (TEM) sorted from PBMCs. These receptors all stem from a human donor in good health. Both conserved end residues are part of each CDR3. Not all rows give a size; the values are once, few, many and, for expanded clones, a class.

CDR3 protein	clone size	V gene	CDR3 length	J gene
CASRLTTNEKLFF	NA	TRBV12-3/TRBV12-4	13	TRBJ1-4
CASSEGTGRKVHSYNEQFF	medium-sized	TRBV2	19	TRBJ2-1
CASSPHRIPSGSWDNEQFF	NA	TRBV4-3	19	TRBJ2-1
CSARGVDTYGYTF	medium-sized	TRBV20-1	13	TRBJ1-2
CASRTGTTDTQYF	NA	TRBV10-3	13	TRBJ2-3
CASSQWSGNTIYF	NA	TRBV4-1	13	TRBJ1-3
CASSPGTGGIGYTF	NA	TRBV9	14	TRBJ1-2
CSASLQAFSYEQYF	NA	TRBV20-1	14	TRBJ2-7
CAGGLAAGSCFF	NA	TRBV28	12	TRBJ2-2
CASRLRLAGVGNEQFF	NA	TRBV6-2/TRBV6-3	16	TRBJ2-1
CASSLVGDPGAPTDTQYF	medium-sized	TRBV7-9	18	TRBJ2-3
CASSRSGIVNEQFF	medium-sized	TRBV19	14	TRBJ2-1
CSAGGTSGSNEQFF	NA	TRBV20-1	14	TRBJ2-1
CASSQSGYEQYF	NA	TRBV4-2	12	TRBJ2-7
CASSLYPRTLAYEQYF	NA	TRBV28	16	TRBJ2-7
CSVTWDLSSYEQYF	NA	TRBV29-1	14	TRBJ2-7
CSTAGQGDIAPLHF	NA	TRBV20-1	14	TRBJ1-6
CASSWTTSGKPYEQYF	medium-sized	TRBV7-9	16	TRBJ2-7
CASGLQGAASGELFF	NA	TRBV7-7	15	TRBJ2-2
CATSSGTSYNEQFF	NA	TRBV15	14	TRBJ2-1
CASSLLVAGGITDTQYF	NA	TRBV28	17	TRBJ2-3
CASSRAQVTDTQYF	NA	TRBV4-3	14	TRBJ2-3
CASSPGTPLEQYF	NA	TRBV10-2	13	TRBJ2-7
CATSRAGTDYEQYF	NA	TRBV15	14	TRBJ2-7
CASSLAGGRGYEQYF	NA	TRBV27	15	TRBJ2-7
CASTTGSYGYTF	NA	TRBV19	12	TRBJ1-2
CASSYVGTYNEQFF	NA	TRBV7-6	14	TRBJ2-1
CASSLGGGGRDEQYF	NA	TRBV5-6	15	TRBJ2-7
CASSQITAEQHTGELFF	NA	TRBV4-2	17	TRBJ2-2
CASSFAGGAGEETQYF	medium-sized	TRBV28	16	TRBJ2-5
CASSPSGQSYGYTF	NA	TRBV4-1	14	TRBJ1-2
CASSRTGKNDEQYF	NA	TRBV28	14	TRBJ2-7
CASSMDSGGFYEQYF	large	TRBV19	15	TRBJ2-7
CASSVRSGGFQETQYF	NA	TRBV7-8	16	TRBJ2-5
CASSTGQNTGELFF	NA	TRBV6-2/TRBV6-3	14	TRBJ2-2
CASSIGSTHRPQHF	NA	TRBV19	14	TRBJ1-5
CASSCDRCYEQYF	NA	TRBV5-8	13	TRBJ2-7
CSARPGQGDVQPQHF	NA	TRBV20-1	15	TRBJ1-5
CASRRGADYNQPQHF	NA	TRBV7-8	15	TRBJ1-5
CASMGDPYDYGYTF	NA	TRBV12-3/TRBV12-4	14	TRBJ1-2
CASSLVGNPSLYEQYF	medium-sized	TRBV5-1	16	TRBJ2-7
CASSPYSGNEAFF	NA	TRBV7-2	13	TRBJ1-1
CASSGGTRGRETQYF	medium-sized	TRBV7-2	15	TRBJ2-5
CASSISPSGGPGVTQYF	NA	TRBV19	17	TRBJ2-5
CAWSEGTRYNEQFF	NA	TRBV30	14	TRBJ2-1
CATSRDPLTGVGIGYTF	NA	TRBV15	17	TRBJ1-2
CASSILGLRYNEQFF	NA	TRBV12-3/TRBV12-4	15	TRBJ2-1
CASNRGVEDSYEQYF	medium-sized	TRBV7-9	15	TRBJ2-7
CASSHRDRAYNEQFF	medium-sized	TRBV6-2/TRBV6-3	15	TRBJ2-1
CASSWTQTVGELFF	medium-sized	TRBV5-1	14	TRBJ2-2
CASSPGTAYEQYF	NA	TRBV12-3/TRBV12-4	13	TRBJ2-7
CASSSPLAGVVNEQFF	medium-sized	TRBV7-2	16	TRBJ2-1
CAPRGGAYEQYF	NA	TRBV6-5	12	TRBJ2-7
CASSPDSGQYEQYF	NA	TRBV9	14	TRBJ2-7